These 18 T cell receptor beta chains came from one sample sequenced in a study of OX40 agonist ivuxolimab in advanced cancers. Generated by immunoSEQ multiplex PCR, the TCRdb table keeps only in-frame clones and is missing some. The sample shows approximately 79,000 clones, 85% to 90% of them seen only once. The sequencing used CD4+ or CD8+ T cells sorted from blood, collected in a trial of the OX40 agonist ivuxolimab. The source of these receptors is an adult with an advanced solid tumor such as melanoma, head and neck, liver or kidney cancer.

J is TRBJ1-1 and V is TRBV11-3; no firm D call. The V gene lost 3 bases and the J gene lost 4 bases, with 15 bases spanning the gap. Germline V CDR1 and CDR2: SGHNT, YENEEA. The CDR3 extends over 15 amino acids. Here the CDR3 DNA reads TGTGCCAGCAGCTTTACGAAAGTACGGGGCACTGAAGCTTTCTTT. Protein product: CASSFTKVRGTEAFF.

The chain is built from TRBV5-4 and TRBJ1-3; D remains ambiguous. The CDR3 loop spans 13 amino acids. V was trimmed by 4 bases and J by 0 bases, leaving 5 bases between them. Looked up from germline, CDR1 is SGHNT and CDR2 is YYREEE (reference sequence). The CDR3 region has the DNA TGTGCCAGCAGCGTGGACTCTGGAAACACCATATATTTT. This encodes CASSVDSGNTIYF.

The chain carries TRBV5-6 and TRBJ1-6; D gene ambiguous. The CDR3 length is 13 residues. V was clipped by 2 bases and J by 9 bases, with 9 bases between them. Germline CDR1 and CDR2: SGHDT and YYEEEE. The DNA for the CDR3 is TGTGCCAGCAGCTTCTCGGTGGTTTCACCCCTCCACTTT. Its protein is CASSFSVVSPLHF. The variable domain in full, with the rest retrieved from reference TRBV5-6 and TRBJ1-6, is DAGVTQSPTHLIKTRGQQVTLRCSPKSGHDTVSWYQQALGQGPQFIFQYYEEEERQRGNFPDRFSGHQFPNYSSELNVNALLLGDSALYLCASSFSVVSPLHFGNGTRLTVT.

This clone was seen a few times. The chain employs TRBV4-1 and TRBJ1-1, with D hard to call. Germline CDR1 is MGHRA and CDR2 is YSYEKL. CDR3 length: 16 amino acids. V was pared by 1 base and J by 0 bases, with 12 bases between. CDR3 DNA sequence: TGCGCCAGCAGCCAAGCCCCCCCAGGCATGAACACTGAAGCTTTCTTT. It specifies CASSQAPPGMNTEAFF.

J is TRBJ1-2 and V is TRBV7-9; D not certain. V lost 3 bases to trimming and J lost 8 bases, with 25 bases between them. Germline V gives CDR1 SEHNR, CDR2 FQNEAQ (reference sequence). This CDR3 has 17 residues. The CDR3 sequence: CASSFYTLLLRASGYTF. As DNA, the CDR3 is TGTGCCAGCAGCTTTTATACCCTCCTACTAAGGGCCTCCGGCTACACCTTC.

CDR3 nucleotides: TGCAGCGCCAACCAAGAGACCCAGTACTTC. Translated: CSANQETQYF. The chain employs TRBV29-1 and TRBJ2-5; D gene unclear. There are 10 residues in the CDR3. Germline loops: CDR1 SQVTM, CDR2 ANQGSEA. V was pared by 7 bases and J by 0 bases, with 3 bases between.

This chain uses TRBV7-9 with TRBJ2-7; a possible D gene is TRBD2 (5 bases). Germline values: CDR1 SEHNR, CDR2 FQNEAQ (reference sequence). The CDR3 has 14 amino acids. Trimming removed 5 bases at V and 2 bases at J, with 13 bases between. In DNA form, the CDR3 reads TGTGCCAGCAGCCCCATAGGGAGCCCCTACGAGCAGTACTTC. Its protein product is CASSPIGSPYEQYF. The full variable domain, with the rest looked up from reference TRBV7-9 and TRBJ2-7, is DTGVSQNPRHKITKRGQNVTFRCDPISEHNRLYWYRQTLGQGPEFLTYFQNEAQLEKSRLLSDRFSAERPKGSFSTLEIQRTEQGDSAMYLCASSPIGSPYEQYFGPGTRLTVT.

The rearrangement links TRBV29-1 to TRBJ2-1; 7 bases line up with TRBD1. J gave up 9 bases and V 8 bases, and 13 bases lay outside the gene matches. The CDR3 totals 13 residues. The germline V gene has CDR1 SQVTM and CDR2 ANQGSEA. This CDR3 is CSHTTGVHGEQFF. As DNA, the CDR3 is TGCAGCCATACTACAGGGGTCCATGGTGAGCAGTTCTTC.

Regarding this clone: The identical CDR3 is also encoded by other nucleotide sequences in the sample. The DNA of the CDR3 is TGTGCCAGCAGCTTAACCGGCGGGAGCTACGAGCAGTACTTC. As protein: CASSLTGGSYEQYF. The rearrangement joins TRBV7-3 to TRBJ2-7, with 7 bases aligning to TRBD2. In germline, CDR1 is SGHTA, CDR2 FQGTGA. The CDR3 totals 14 residues. The V gene end was trimmed by 0 bases and the J gene end by 3 bases; junction bases not matched to a gene: 2.

This CDR3 reads CASSLGLDTGELFF. The CDR3 DNA is TGTGCCAGCAGCTTAGGGTTGGACACCGGGGAGCTGTTTTTT. The chain employs TRBV7-3 and TRBJ2-2; D remains ambiguous. The CDR3 runs to 14 residues. CDR1 is SGHTA and CDR2 is FQGTGA in the germline V gene. V was cut by 2 bases and J by 3 bases, with 7 bases left in between.

V is TRBV6-5 and J is TRBJ1-3; D might be TRBD1 (5 bases). This CDR3 spans 14 amino acids. Trimming left V 8 bases short and J 3 bases short, with 14 bases between. The germline gives CDR1 MNHEY, CDR2 SVGAGI. CDR3 nucleotides: TGTGCCAGCCTTTCCGGGGGAAATGGAAACACCATATATTTT. The encoded protein is CASLSGGNGNTIYF.

This rearrangement joins TRBV27 to TRBJ1-1, with 8 bases matching TRBD1. Unmatched junction bases numbered 12, after V lost 3 bases and J lost 0 bases. CDR3 length equals 18 residues. Germline CDR1 and CDR2: MNHEY and SMNVEV (reference sequence). DNA of the CDR3: TGTGCCAGCAGTTTGAGAGGCGGGACAGGATATGTGAACACTGAAGCTTTCTTT. This codes for CASSLRGGTGYVNTEAFF.

This clone is medium-sized (0.01 to 0.1%). This chain uses TRBV18 with TRBJ1-6; weak D call: TRBD1 (5 bases). V shed 2 bases and J shed 0 bases, with 11 bases lying between them. This CDR3 comprises 17 residues. Germline V gene data show CDR1 as KGHSH and CDR2 as LQKENI. The CDR3, as DNA: TGTGCCAGCTCACCAGGGGGGGTCAACTCCTATAATTCACCCCTCCACTTT. Its protein product is CASSPGGVNSYNSPLHF.

The V call is TRBV5-1, the J call TRBJ1-1; D may be TRBD1 (6 bases). The germline V gene encodes CDR1 SGHRS and CDR2 YFSETQ. Trimming removed 3 bases at V and 6 bases at J, with 15 bases between. This CDR3 has 14 amino acids. CDR3 sequence (DNA): TGCGCCAGCAGCTGGGGTCAGGGGTCCTCTGAAGCTTTCTTT. Protein: CASSWGQGSSEAFF.

The chain links TRBV6-5 to TRBJ2-7; D unresolved. The length of the CDR3 is 15 residues. The V gene lost 2 bases and the J gene lost 2 bases, with 13 bases spanning the gap. Germline V gene sequence: CDR1 MNHEY, CDR2 SVGAGI. The CDR3 sequence: CASSYRPDRTYEQYF. In DNA, the CDR3 is TGTGCCAGCAGTTACCGCCCCGACCGGACCTACGAGCAGTACTTC.

The chain is built from TRBV20-1 and TRBJ1-3; D unclear. Germline V lookup: CDR1 DFQATT, CDR2 SNEGSKA (reference sequence). The CDR3 is 11 residues long. Trimming took 5 bases from V and 4 from J, leaving 6 bases between them. The CDR3 loop reads CSAAPGNTIYF. DNA of the CDR3: TGCAGTGCTGCCCCGGGAAACACCATATATTTT.

V usage is TRBV7-8 and J usage is TRBJ1-4, with 8 positions matching TRBD1. Germline lookup yields CDR1 SGHVS and CDR2 FQNEAQ. The J segment lost 7 bases and the V segment lost 4 bases, leaving 17 bases of the junction unmatched. There are 18 residues in the CDR3. The CDR3 sequence: CASSSSPAKTGVGEKLFF. CDR3 DNA: TGTGCCAGCAGCTCCTCCCCCGCAAAGACAGGGGTCGGTGAAAAACTGTTTTTT.

The table lists this clone with a few counts. The V call is TRBV2, the J call TRBJ2-1; 8 bases match TRBD1. CDR1 SNHLY and CDR2 FYNNEI come from the germline V gene. V was pared by 5 bases and J by 6 bases, with 9 bases of the junction left unmatched. The CDR3 spans 15 residues. For the CDR3, the DNA is TGTGCCAGCAGTAAGGGACAGGTGTTAGGCAATGAGCAGTTCTTC. Protein: CASSKGQVLGNEQFF. The full variable domain, completed using reference TRBV2 and TRBJ2-1, is EPEVTQTPSHQVTQMGQEVILRCVPISNHLYFYWYRQILGQKVEFLVSFYNNEISEKSEIFDDQFSVERPDGSNFTLKIRSTKLEDSAMYFCASSKGQVLGNEQFFGPGTRLTVL.